The 13 T cell receptor beta chains presented below share a single source sample, sequenced in a study of T-cell reconstitution after alpha-beta-depleted transplantation in children. Molecular barcoding with unique molecular identifiers was used for the TCRbeta library. One entry per CDR3 protein, called by TCRdb with MiXCR from the PCR reads. Of around 480,000 distinct CDR3 sequences in the sample, 32% are singletons; the top ten hold 2% to 3%. The sample consisted of PBMCs from the stem cell graft donor, taken from the stem cell graft. These receptors were collected from a human donor who donated a stem cell graft to a child with aplastic anemia.

The chain joins TRBV15 to TRBJ2-5, with 9 bases identical to TRBD2. V shed 3 bases and J 4 bases; nucleotides not matched to a gene: 12. In germline, CDR1 is LNHNV, CDR2 YYDKDF (reference sequence). The CDR3 is made up of 17 amino acids. CDR3 in amino acids: CATSRSGTSSGLETQYF. In nucleotides, the CDR3 is TGTGCCACCAGCAGGTCCGGGACTAGCTCGGGATTAGAGACCCAGTACTTC. The full variable domain, its missing parts supplied by reference TRBV15 and TRBJ2-5, is DAMVIQNPRYQVTQFGKPVTLSCSQTLNHNVMYWYQQKSSQAPKLLFHYYDKDFNNEADTPDNFQSRRPNTSFCFLDIRSPGLGDTAMYLCATSRSGTSSGLETQYFGPGTRLLVL.

This clonotype was observed a few times. The rearrangement joins TRBV24-1 to TRBJ1-1, with D unclear. This CDR3 spans 15 amino acids. Germline V gene data show CDR1 as KGHDR and CDR2 as SFDVKD. V was cut by 2 bases and J by 1 base, with 10 bases left in between. As DNA, the CDR3 is TGTGCCACCAGTGATTCTCGGACTGCGAACACTGAAGCTTTCTTT. Encoded protein: CATSDSRTANTEAFF.

V and J are TRBV12-3 or TRBV12-4 and TRBJ1-5; possible D gene TRBD1, 6 bases. The CDR3 spans 14 residues. The V gene lost 4 bases and the J gene lost 6 bases, with 13 bases spanning the gap. The CDR3 nucleotides are TGTGCCAGCAGTTCCAACACAGGGTCTCAGCCCCAGCATTTT. It yields the protein CASSSNTGSQPQHF.

This clonotype appeared many times. The J gene is TRBJ1-4, the V gene TRBV12-3 or TRBV12-4; D is unresolved. The CDR3 is 16 residues long. The ends were cut back, 5 bases at V and 4 bases at J, with 17 bases in the middle. The CDR3 sequence is CASSPWTEPDNEKLFF. The CDR3 region has the DNA TGTGCCAGCAGTCCGTGGACGGAGCCCGATAATGAAAAACTGTTTTTT.

This clonotype has a handful of counts. CDR3 sequence reads: CASSHPGQPNTEAFF. The CDR3, as DNA: TGCGCCAGCAGCCATCCCGGACAGCCGAACACTGAAGCTTTCTTT. The genes are TRBV4-3 and TRBJ1-1; possibly TRBD1 for D (6 bases). Trimming removed 3 bases at V and 1 base at J, with 12 bases between. The CDR3 length is 15 residues. Germline values: CDR1 LGHNA, CDR2 YSLEER.

This clonotype was seen a handful of times. This chain joins TRBV7-2 and TRBJ2-5; D perhaps matches TRBD1 (6 bases). Germline assignment: CDR1 SGHTA and CDR2 FQGNSA. The CDR3 is 14 amino acids. V shed 2 bases and J shed 5 bases, with 12 bases lying between them. The CDR3: CASSLPQGYETQYF. Here the CDR3 DNA reads TGTGCCAGCAGCTTACCACAGGGCTACGAGACCCAGTACTTC.

The J gene is TRBJ2-1, the V gene TRBV5-1, with 11 bases aligning to TRBD1. J was trimmed by 0 bases and V by 4 bases; bases with no gene match: 9. This CDR3 comprises 18 residues. Germline assignment: CDR1 SGHRS and CDR2 YFSETQ. CDR3: CASSTGQGAGSSYNEQFF. CDR3 coding DNA: TGCGCCAGCAGCACCGGACAGGGGGCGGGGAGCTCCTACAATGAGCAGTTCTTC.

The gene calls are TRBV29-1 and TRBJ2-5; TRBD2 aligns across 12 bases. The CDR3 extends over 13 amino acids. Germline CDR1 and CDR2: SQVTM and ANQGSEA. The V segment lost 6 bases and the J segment 4 bases; nucleotides outside the gene matches: 3. For the CDR3, the DNA is TGCAGCGTCCGACTAGCGGGAGCAGAGACCCAGTACTTC. Its protein is CSVRLAGAETQYF.

This sequence joins TRBV14 and TRBJ2-5; D is possibly TRBD1 (6 bases). Trimming pared 3 bases from V and 5 bases from J, leaving 10 bases between. Germline V gene lookup returns CDR1 SGHDN and CDR2 FVKESK. The CDR3 runs 13 residues. Written as DNA, the CDR3 is TGTGCCAGCAGCCAGAGCCAGGGGGAGACCCAGTACTTC. Protein sequence: CASSQSQGETQYF.

V is TRBV7-2 and J is TRBJ2-5, with TRBD2 identical over 11 bases. Trimming removed 5 bases from V and 4 bases from J; junction bases left unmatched: 6. The CDR3 loop spans 15 amino acids. Germline CDR1 and CDR2: SGHTA and FQGNSA. Here the CDR3 DNA reads TGTGCCAGCAGCGGCGCCGGGACTAGCGGAGAGACCCAGTACTTC. Its translation is CASSGAGTSGETQYF.

This rearrangement joins TRBV7-2 to TRBJ2-7; tentatively, D is TRBD1 or TRBD2 (5 bases each). Germline values: CDR1 SGHTA, CDR2 FQGNSA. V was clipped by 1 base and J by 2 bases, with 12 bases between them. This CDR3 has 15 residues. The CDR3 coding sequence is TGTGCCAGCAGCTTAGTTGGGGGACCCCCCTACGAGCAGTACTTC. Amino acids: CASSLVGGPPYEQYF. Full variable domain (outside the CDR3, taken from reference TRBV7-2 and TRBJ2-7): GAGVSQSPSNKVTEKGKDVELRCDPISGHTALYWYRQSLGQGLEFLIYFQGNSAPDKSGLPSDRFSAERTGGSVSTLTIQRTQQEDSAVYLCASSLVGGPPYEQYFGPGTRLTVT.

In its sample, this clonotype was seen a few times. This chain connects TRBV20-1 to TRBJ2-7; no definite D call. The CDR3 runs 13 residues. The V end lost 0 bases, the J end lost 2 bases, and 8 bases lay between the germline ends. Germline V lookup: CDR1 DFQATT, CDR2 SNEGSKA (reference sequence). CDR3 sequence reads: CSARDTLTYEQYF. DNA of the CDR3: TGCAGTGCTAGAGATACCTTAACCTACGAGCAGTACTTC.

The gene calls are TRBV5-4 and TRBJ2-4; D possibly uses TRBD1 or TRBD2 (5 bases each). The CDR3 has 16 residues. Trimming shortened V by 4 bases and J by 5 bases, and 19 bases separated the two germline ends. CDR1 SGHNT and CDR2 YYREEE come from the germline V gene (reference sequence). CDR3 sequence reads: CASSHRTGRKENIQYF. In DNA, the CDR3 is TGTGCCAGCAGCCATAGGACGGGACGGAAGGAAAACATTCAGTACTTC. The full variable domain, its missing parts supplied by reference TRBV5-4 and TRBJ2-4, is ETGVTQSPTHLIKTRGQQVTLRCSSQSGHNTVSWYQQALGQGPQFIFQYYREEENGRGNFPPRFSGLQFPNYSSELNVNALELDDSALYLCASSHRTGRKENIQYFGAGTRLSVL.